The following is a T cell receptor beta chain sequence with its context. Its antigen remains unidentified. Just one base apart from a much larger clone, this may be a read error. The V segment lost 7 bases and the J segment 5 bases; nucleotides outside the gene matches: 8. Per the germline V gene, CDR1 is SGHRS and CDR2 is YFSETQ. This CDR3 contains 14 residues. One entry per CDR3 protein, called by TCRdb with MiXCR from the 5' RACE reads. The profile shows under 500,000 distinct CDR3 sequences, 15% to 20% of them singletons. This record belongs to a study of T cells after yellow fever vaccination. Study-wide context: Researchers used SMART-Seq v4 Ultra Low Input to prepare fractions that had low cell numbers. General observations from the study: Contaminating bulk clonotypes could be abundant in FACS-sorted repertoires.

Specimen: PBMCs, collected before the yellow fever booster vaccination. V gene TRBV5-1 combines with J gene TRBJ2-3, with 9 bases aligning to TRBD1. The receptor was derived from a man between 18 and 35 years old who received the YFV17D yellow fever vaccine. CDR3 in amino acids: CASGPQGAGDTQYF. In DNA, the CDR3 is TGCGCCAGCGGCCCACAGGGGGCGGGAGATACGCAGTATTTT.